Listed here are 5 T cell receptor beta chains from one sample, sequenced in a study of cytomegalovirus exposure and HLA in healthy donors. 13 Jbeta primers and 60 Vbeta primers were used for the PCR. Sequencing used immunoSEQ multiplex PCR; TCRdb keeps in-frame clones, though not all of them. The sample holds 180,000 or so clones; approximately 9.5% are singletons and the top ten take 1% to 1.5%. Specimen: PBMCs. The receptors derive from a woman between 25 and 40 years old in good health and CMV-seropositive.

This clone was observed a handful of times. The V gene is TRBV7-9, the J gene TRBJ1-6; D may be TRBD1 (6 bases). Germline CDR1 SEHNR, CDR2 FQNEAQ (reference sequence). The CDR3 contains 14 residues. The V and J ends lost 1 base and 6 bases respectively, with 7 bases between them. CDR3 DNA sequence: TGTGCCAGCAGCTTAGTAGGGGGTAATTCACCCCTCCACTTT. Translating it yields CASSLVGGNSPLHF.

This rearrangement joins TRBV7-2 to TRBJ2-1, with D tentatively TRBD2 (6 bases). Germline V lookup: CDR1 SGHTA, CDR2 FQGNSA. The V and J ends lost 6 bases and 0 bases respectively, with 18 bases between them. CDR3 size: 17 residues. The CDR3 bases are TGTGCCAGCAGGAGGACGGCGGGGACCTTCTCCTACAATGAGCAGTTCTTC. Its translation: CASRRTAGTFSYNEQFF.

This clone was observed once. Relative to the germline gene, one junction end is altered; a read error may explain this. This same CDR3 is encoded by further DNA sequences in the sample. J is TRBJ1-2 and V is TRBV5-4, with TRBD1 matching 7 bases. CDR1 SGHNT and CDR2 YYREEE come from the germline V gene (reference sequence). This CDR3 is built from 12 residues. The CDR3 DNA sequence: TGTGCCAGCTATGGACAGGACTATGGGTACACCTTC. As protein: CASYGQDYGYTF.

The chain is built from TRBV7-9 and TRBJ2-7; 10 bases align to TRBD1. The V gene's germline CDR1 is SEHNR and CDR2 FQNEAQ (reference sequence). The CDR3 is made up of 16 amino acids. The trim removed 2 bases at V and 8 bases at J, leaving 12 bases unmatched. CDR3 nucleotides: TGTGCCAGCAGCTTACCTCGGGGACAGGGGATTCCCAAGCAGTACTTC. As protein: CASSLPRGQGIPKQYF. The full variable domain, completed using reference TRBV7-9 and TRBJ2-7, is DTGVSQNPRHKITKRGQNVTFRCDPISEHNRLYWYRQTLGQGPEFLTYFQNEAQLEKSRLLSDRFSAERPKGSFSTLEIQRTEQGDSAMYLCASSLPRGQGIPKQYFGPGTRLTVT.

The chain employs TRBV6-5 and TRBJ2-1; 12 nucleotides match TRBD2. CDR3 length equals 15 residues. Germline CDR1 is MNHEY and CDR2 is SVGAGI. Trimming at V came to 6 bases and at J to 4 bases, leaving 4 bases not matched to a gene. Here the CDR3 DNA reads TGTGCCAGCAGGGGGACTAGCGGGCATTACAATGAGCAGTTCTTC. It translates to CASRGTSGHYNEQFF.